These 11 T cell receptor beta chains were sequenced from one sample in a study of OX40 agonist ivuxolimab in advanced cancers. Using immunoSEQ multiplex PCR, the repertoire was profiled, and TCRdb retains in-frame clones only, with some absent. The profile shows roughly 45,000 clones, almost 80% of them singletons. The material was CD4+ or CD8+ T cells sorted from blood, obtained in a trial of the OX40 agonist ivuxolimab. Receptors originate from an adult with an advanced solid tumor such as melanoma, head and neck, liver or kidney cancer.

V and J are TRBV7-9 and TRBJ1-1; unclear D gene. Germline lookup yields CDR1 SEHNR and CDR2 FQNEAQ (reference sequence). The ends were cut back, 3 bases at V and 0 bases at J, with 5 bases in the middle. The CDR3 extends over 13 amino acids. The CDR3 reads CASSFNLNTEAFF. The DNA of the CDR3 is TGTGCCAGCAGCTTCAACCTGAACACTGAAGCTTTCTTT.

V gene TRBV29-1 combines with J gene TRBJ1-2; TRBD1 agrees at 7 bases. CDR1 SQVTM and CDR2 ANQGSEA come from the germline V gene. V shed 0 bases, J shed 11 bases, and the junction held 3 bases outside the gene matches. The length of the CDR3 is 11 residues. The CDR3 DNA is TGCAGCGTTGAAGAAGGGGGCCCATACACCTTC. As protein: CSVEEGGPYTF.

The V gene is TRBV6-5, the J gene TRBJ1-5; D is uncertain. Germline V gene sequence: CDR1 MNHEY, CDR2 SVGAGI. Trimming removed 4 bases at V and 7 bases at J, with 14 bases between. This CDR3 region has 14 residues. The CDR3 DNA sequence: TGTGCCAGCAGTTTCGAGGTATTGGGCCAGCCCCAGCATTTT. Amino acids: CASSFEVLGQPQHF.

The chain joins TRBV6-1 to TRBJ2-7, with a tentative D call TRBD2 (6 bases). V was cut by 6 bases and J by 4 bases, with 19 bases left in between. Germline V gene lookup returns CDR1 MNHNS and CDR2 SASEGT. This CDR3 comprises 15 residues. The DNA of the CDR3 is TGTGCCAGCAGCGCCGGGAGTCAGCGTATTTACGAGCAGTACTTC. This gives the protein CASSAGSQRIYEQYF.

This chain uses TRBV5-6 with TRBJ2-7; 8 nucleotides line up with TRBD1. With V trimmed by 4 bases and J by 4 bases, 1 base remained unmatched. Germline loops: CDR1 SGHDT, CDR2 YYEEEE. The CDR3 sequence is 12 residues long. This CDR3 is CASSGTGYEQYF. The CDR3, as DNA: TGTGCCAGCAGCGGGACAGGTTACGAGCAGTACTTC.

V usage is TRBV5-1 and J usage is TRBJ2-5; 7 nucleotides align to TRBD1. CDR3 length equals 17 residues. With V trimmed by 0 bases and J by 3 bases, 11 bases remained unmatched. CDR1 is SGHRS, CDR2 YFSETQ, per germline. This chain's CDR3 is CASSLGGTAVVEETQYF. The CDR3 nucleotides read TGCGCCAGCAGCTTGGGAGGGACAGCGGTGGTCGAAGAGACCCAGTACTTC.

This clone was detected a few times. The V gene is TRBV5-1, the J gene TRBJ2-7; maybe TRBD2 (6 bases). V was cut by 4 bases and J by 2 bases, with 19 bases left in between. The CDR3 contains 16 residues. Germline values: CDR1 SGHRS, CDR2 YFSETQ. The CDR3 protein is CASSLGGAGPTYEQYF. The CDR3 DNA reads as TGCGCCAGCAGCCTGGGTGGAGCGGGCCCCACCTACGAGCAGTACTTC.

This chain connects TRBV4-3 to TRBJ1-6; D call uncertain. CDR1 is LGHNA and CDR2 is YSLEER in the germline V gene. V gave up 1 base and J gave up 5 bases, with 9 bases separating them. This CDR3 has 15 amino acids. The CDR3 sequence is CASSQGTEDNSPLHF. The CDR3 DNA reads TGCGCCAGCAGCCAAGGGACGGAAGATAATTCACCCCTCCACTTT.

The CDR3 DNA reads TGTGCCAGCAGTGAAACTAGCGGGCCTACCTACGAGCAGTACTTC. This translates into CASSETSGPTYEQYF. V and J are TRBV2 and TRBJ2-5, with 9 bases identical to TRBD2. The tail of the sequence fits TRBJ2-7 better, so the J call may be wrong. The CDR3 is made up of 15 amino acids. Germline V gene data show CDR1 as SNHLY and CDR2 as FYNNEI.

The CDR3 region has the DNA TGTGCCAGTAGGCGACAGGGGTATAACACCGGGGAGCTGTTTTTT. Its protein product is CASRRQGYNTGELFF. The chain links TRBV19 to TRBJ2-2; TRBD1 agrees at 8 bases. Germline values: CDR1 LNHDA, CDR2 SQIVND (reference sequence). V lost 6 bases and J lost 2; bases outside the gene matches: 5. The CDR3 sequence is 15 residues long.

The CDR3 region is CASVPGGGLQETQYF. The CDR3 coding sequence is TGCGCCAGCGTTCCAGGTGGCGGACTACAAGAGACCCAGTACTTC. The chain is built from TRBV5-1 and TRBJ2-5; TRBD2 might be the D (6 bases). This CDR3 has 15 amino acids. In germline, CDR1 is SGHRS, CDR2 YFSETQ. V was clipped by 7 bases and J by 2 bases, with 18 bases between them.